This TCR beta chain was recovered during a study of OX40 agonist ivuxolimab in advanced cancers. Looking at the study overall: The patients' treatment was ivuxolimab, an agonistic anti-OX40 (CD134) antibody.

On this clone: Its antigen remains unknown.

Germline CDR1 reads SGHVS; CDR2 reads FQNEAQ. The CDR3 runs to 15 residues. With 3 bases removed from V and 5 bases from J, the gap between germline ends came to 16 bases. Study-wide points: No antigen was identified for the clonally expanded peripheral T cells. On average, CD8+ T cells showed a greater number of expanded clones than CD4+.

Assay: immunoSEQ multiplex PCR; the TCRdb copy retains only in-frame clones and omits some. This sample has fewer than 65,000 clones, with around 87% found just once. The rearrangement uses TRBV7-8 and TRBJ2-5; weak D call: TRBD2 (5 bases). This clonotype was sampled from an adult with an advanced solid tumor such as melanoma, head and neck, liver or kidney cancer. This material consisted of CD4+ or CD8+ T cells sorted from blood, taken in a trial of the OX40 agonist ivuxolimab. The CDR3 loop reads CASSFARRRGETQYF. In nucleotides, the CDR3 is TGTGCCAGCAGCTTTGCGCGAAGACGAGGGGAGACCCAGTACTTC.